These T cell receptor beta chains were read from a single sample in a study of T-cell reconstitution after alpha-beta-depleted transplantation in children. TCRdb re-called the PCR reads with MiXCR, one entry per CDR3 protein. The profile shows 280,000 or so distinct CDR3 sequences, 11% of them singletons. Sequences were derived from peripheral blood, sampled 180 days after TCRalphabeta/CD19-depleted stem cell transplant. Source of these receptors: a male patient between 2 and 10 years old who had a stem cell transplant for chronic granulomatous disease, so the T cells may come from the graft donor. CDR3s include the opening cysteine and the closing phenylalanine or tryptophan. The order of the fields is D gene, clone size, V gene, J gene, CDR3 protein, CDR3 DNA. A D gene is named only where the DNA matches it firmly. Clone size is not always given. Where it is, it says once, few, many or a class for expanded clones.

>TRBD2|few|TRBV5-4|TRBJ2-2
CASSFRGGSSGELFF
TGTGCCAGCAGCTTCCGGGGGGGATCGTCTGGGGAGCTGTTTTTT
>.|many|TRBV7-2|TRBJ2-7
CASSLARSSEHEQYF
TGTGCCAGCAGCTTAGCGCGATCTAGCGAACACGAGCAGTACTTC
>TRBD2|many|TRBV4-2|TRBJ2-2
CASTEREYGELFF
TGTGCCAGCACCGAGCGGGAGTACGGGGAGCTGTTTTTT
>TRBD2|many|TRBV7-6|TRBJ2-7
CASSLAGGLTYEQYF
TGTGCCAGCAGCCTAGCGGGGGGACTAACCTACGAGCAGTACTTC
>TRBD1|.|TRBV4-1|TRBJ1-5
CASSQDWTGDQPQHF
TGCGCCAGCAGCCAAGATTGGACAGGGGATCAGCCCCAGCATTTT
>TRBD2|many|TRBV5-1|TRBJ2-7
CASSFREGSYEQYF
TGCGCCAGCAGCTTTCGGGAGGGGTCCTACGAGCAGTACTTC
>TRBD2|many|TRBV20-1|TRBJ2-1
CSASAGLAGGPNEQFF
TGCAGTGCTAGCGCGGGGCTAGCGGGAGGGCCCAATGAGCAGTTCTTC
>TRBD2|.|TRBV6-1|TRBJ2-7
CASSELAGDIEQYF
TGTGCCAGCAGTGAACTAGCGGGAGATATTGAGCAGTACTTC
>TRBD2|many|TRBV9|TRBJ2-2
CASSVAKRTSGGFGELFF
TGTGCCAGCAGCGTAGCCAAACGGACTAGCGGGGGATTCGGGGAGCTGTTTTTT
>.|many|TRBV6-5|TRBJ2-3
CASSYSQTGAPSTDTQYF
TGTGCCAGCAGTTACTCCCAGACAGGCGCACCTAGCACAGATACGCAGTATTTT
>TRBD2|.|TRBV2|TRBJ2-3
CASSVVAGGVNTQYF
TGTGCCAGCAGTGTAGTAGCGGGAGGCGTGAATACGCAGTATTTT
>TRBD1|many|TRBV4-1|TRBJ2-2
CASSRPGQYTGELFF
TGCGCCAGCAGCCGCCCGGGACAGTACACCGGGGAGCTGTTTTTT
>.|many|TRBV6-5|TRBJ1-1
CASPSPGRGGTEAFF
TGTGCCAGCCCTTCTCCGGGACGGGGCGGCACTGAAGCTTTCTTT
>TRBD1|many|TRBV2|TRBJ1-6
CASSEGTGYNSPLHF
TGTGCCAGCAGTGAAGGGACAGGGTATAATTCACCCCTCCACTTT
>.|few|TRBV18|TRBJ2-3
CASSPREGTDTQYF
TGTGCCAGCTCACCACGCGAGGGTACAGATACGCAGTATTTT
>.|many|TRBV6-1|TRBJ2-7
CASRIRRGAEQYF
TGTGCCAGCAGGATCCGCAGGGGAGCCGAGCAGTACTTC
>.|many|TRBV20-1|TRBJ1-2
CSAQGQSYGYTF
TGCAGTGCTCAGGGGCAGTCCTATGGCTACACCTTC
>.|few|TRBV12-3/TRBV12-4|TRBJ2-1
CASSFWGGQVSYNEQFF
TGTGCCAGCAGTTTTTGGGGGGGCCAGGTTTCCTACAATGAGCAGTTCTTC
>.|many|TRBV10-3|TRBJ2-3
CAISGKGLGTDTQYF
TGTGCCATCAGTGGGAAGGGGCTAGGCACAGATACGCAGTATTTT
>TRBD1|.|TRBV11-3|TRBJ2-3
CASSLGKTGASTDTQYF
TGTGCCAGCAGCTTAGGCAAGACAGGGGCCAGCACAGATACGCAGTATTTT
>.|many|TRBV29-1|TRBJ2-5
CSGRGAWETQYF
TGCAGCGGAAGGGGCGCCTGGGAGACCCAGTACTTC
>.|many|TRBV6-5|TRBJ2-1
CASSSASYNEQFF
TGTGCCAGCAGTTCCGCCTCCTACAATGAGCAGTTCTTC
>.|.|TRBV7-2|TRBJ2-5
CASIGMQTQYF
TGTGCCAGCATCGGTATGCAGACCCAGTACTTC
>.|many|TRBV12-3/TRBV12-4|TRBJ1-4
CASSHHLTANFNEKLFF
TGTGCCAGCAGCCACCACTTGACAGCTAACTTTAATGAAAAACTGTTTTTT
>.|many|TRBV10-3|TRBJ1-5
CAISESGQKGLNQPQHF
TGTGCCATCAGTGAGTCGGGGCAAAAGGGGCTCAATCAGCCCCAGCATTTT
>.|many|TRBV28|TRBJ1-5
CASSPQFRNQPQHF
TGTGCCAGCAGTCCACAGTTCCGCAATCAGCCCCAGCATTTT
>TRBD1|many|TRBV20-1|TRBJ1-1
CSAVDRANTEAFF
TGCAGTGCCGTTGACAGGGCGAACACTGAAGCTTTCTTT
>.|few|TRBV28|TRBJ2-5
CASSGVGETQYF
TGTGCCAGCAGTGGGGTGGGGGAGACCCAGTACTTC
>.|many|TRBV29-1|TRBJ1-1
CSVERLAGRDTEAFF
TGCAGCGTTGAAAGGTTGGCAGGGAGGGACACTGAAGCTTTCTTT
>.|many|TRBV4-1|TRBJ2-1
CASSQAGRNEQFF
TGCGCCAGCAGCCAGGCGGGACGTAATGAGCAGTTCTTC
>.|many|TRBV29-1|TRBJ2-3
CGASTDTQYF
TGCGGGGCTAGCACAGATACGCAGTATTTT
>TRBD1|many|TRBV7-9|TRBJ2-1
CASSLEVAGGKFF
TGTGCCAGCAGCTTAGAGGTGGCAGGGGGCAAGTTCTTC
>TRBD2|few|TRBV18|TRBJ2-3
CASSPQLGLAGFTDTQYF
TGTGCCAGCTCACCACAGCTGGGACTAGCGGGGTTCACAGATACGCAGTATTTT
>.|many|TRBV20-1|TRBJ1-4
CSAFPGVEREKLFF
TGCAGTGCCTTTCCGGGAGTGGAGCGTGAAAAACTGTTTTTT
>TRBD2|many|TRBV5-1|TRBJ2-3
CATKAGGLYTDTQYF
TGCGCCACCAAGGCGGGAGGACTATACACAGATACGCAGTATTTT
>.|many|TRBV7-3|TRBJ2-2
CASSQGFAGELFF
TGTGCCAGCAGCCAAGGGTTTGCCGGGGAGCTGTTTTTT
>TRBD2|many|TRBV5-1|TRBJ2-1
CASSLSAGVFNEQFF
TGCGCCAGCAGCCTATCGGCGGGAGTATTCAATGAGCAGTTCTTC
>TRBD1|many|TRBV13|TRBJ2-7
CASSRDRTYEQYF
TGTGCCAGCAGCCGGGACAGGACCTACGAGCAGTACTTC
>TRBD2|many|TRBV4-3|TRBJ2-3
CASRQGGGALDTQYF
TGCGCCAGCAGGCAAGGCGGGGGGGCCTTAGATACGCAGTATTTT
>TRBD2|many|TRBV28|TRBJ2-1
CASRMGTSGPNEQFF
TGTGCCAGCAGAATGGGGACTAGCGGGCCCAATGAGCAGTTCTTC
>TRBD2|many|TRBV28|TRBJ2-5
CASSSPGTSGAETQYF
TGTGCCAGCAGTTCCCCAGGGACTAGCGGGGCAGAGACCCAGTACTTC
>TRBD2|many|TRBV4-1|TRBJ2-2
CASSQSGLANTGELFF
TGCGCCAGCAGCCAGTCGGGACTAGCGAACACCGGGGAGCTGTTTTTT
>.|many|TRBV28|TRBJ2-7
CASSFSRRPSYEQYF
TGTGCCAGCAGTTTTTCCAGGCGTCCCTCCTACGAGCAGTACTTC
>.|.|TRBV3-1|TRBJ1-1
CASSQDPGLMNAEAFF
TGTGCCAGCAGCCAAGATCCGGGACTGATGAACGCTGAAGCTTTCTTT
>TRBD1|few|TRBV20-1|TRBJ1-1
CSARVHQGATAEAFF
TGCAGTGCTAGAGTCCATCAGGGGGCGACCGCTGAAGCTTTCTTT